The 21 T cell receptor beta chains given below trace back to one sample, sequenced in a study of blood T cell repertoires in COVID-19. Assay: immunoSEQ multiplex PCR; the TCRdb copy retains only in-frame clones and omits some. The sample has approximately 210,000 clones; less than 85% are singletons. Sequenced: peripheral blood. Receptors originate from a woman aged 80 or over with COVID-19, enrolled during active disease.

This clone was recorded only once. The chain joins TRBV3-1 (or the pseudogene TRBV3-2) to TRBJ2-3, with a possible D match to TRBD2 (7 bases). The V gene lost 0 bases and the J gene lost 2 bases, with 21 bases spanning the gap. CDR3 length equals 19 residues. CDR1 and CDR2 from the germline V gene are LGHDT and YNNKEL (reference sequence). CDR3 nucleotide sequence: TGTGCCAGCAGCCAAGACTCTCCCTCTGGGGGGGACACCACAGATACGCAGTATTTT. Translating it yields CASSQDSPSGGDTTDTQYF.

The rearrangement uses TRBV4-1 and TRBJ1-2, with D uncertain. V lost 2 bases, J lost 8 bases, and 12 bases lay in between. The CDR3 is made up of 13 amino acids. Germline CDR1 reads MGHRA; CDR2 reads YSYEKL. The chain's CDR3 is CASSQPDLRGYTF. CDR3 in DNA: TGCGCCAGCAGCCAACCTGACCTGCGGGGCTACACCTTC.

V gene TRBV18 combines with J gene TRBJ1-4; tentative D call: TRBD1 (6 bases). The length of the CDR3 is 15 residues. Germline V gene data show CDR1 as KGHSH and CDR2 as LQKENI. Trimming removed 5 bases from V and 8 bases from J, with 18 bases in between. The CDR3 loop is CASSFMTGGDEKLFF. In DNA, the CDR3 is TGTGCCAGCTCATTCATGACAGGCGGAGACGAAAAACTGTTTTTT.

The genes are TRBV9 and TRBJ2-2, with a tentative D call TRBD2 (5 bases). The CDR3 covers 16 residues. Trimming took off 3 bases at V and 4 bases at J, with 16 bases between the two ends. Germline V CDR1 and CDR2: SGDLS, YYNGEE. CDR3 protein: CASSGRSSESTGELFF. CDR3 bases: TGTGCCAGCAGCGGAAGGAGTAGCGAGAGCACCGGGGAGCTGTTTTTT.

The table lists this clone with a count of one. V and J are TRBV18 and TRBJ2-2; 12 bases are shared with TRBD2. Germline V CDR1 and CDR2: KGHSH, LQKENI. The CDR3 is 16 residues long. J gave up 8 bases and V 3 bases, and 7 bases lay outside the gene matches. CDR3 sequence: CASSPYDGLAGGELFF. The CDR3 DNA sequence: TGTGCCAGCTCACCTTACGATGGACTAGCGGGAGGGGAGCTGTTTTTT.

Remarks on this clone: A read error may account for a junction end that differs from germline. The chain recombines TRBV7-7 with TRBJ2-6, with 8 bases matching TRBD1. Germline CDR1 and CDR2: SSHAT and FNYEAQ (reference sequence). The CDR3 extends over 18 amino acids. The CDR3 spells CASSPGTGVGSGANVLTF. CDR3 in DNA: TGTGCTAGCAGCCCGGGGACAGGAGTCGGTTCTGGGGCCAACGTCCTGACTTTC.

The count of this clone is one. The chain uses TRBV9 and TRBJ1-4; 8 bases match TRBD1. J lost 4 bases, V lost 0 bases, and 2 bases had no gene match. The germline V gene encodes CDR1 SGDLS and CDR2 YYNGEE. The CDR3 spans 15 residues. CDR3 nucleotides: TGTGCCAGCAGCGTAGGGGACAGGAGTAATGAAAAACTGTTTTTT. Its protein is CASSVGDRSNEKLFF.

The V call is TRBV18, the J call TRBJ2-3, with unresolved D. V was clipped by 2 bases and J by 0 bases, with 6 bases between them. The CDR3 is made up of 14 amino acids. The germline V gene has CDR1 KGHSH and CDR2 LQKENI. CDR3 DNA sequence: TGTGCCAGCTCACCAGCGGCTAGCACAGATACGCAGTATTTT. As protein: CASSPAASTDTQYF.

This chain links TRBV19 with TRBJ2-3; weak D call: TRBD2 (5 bases). V was trimmed by 4 bases and J by 1 base, leaving 12 bases between them. The CDR3 contains 15 residues. CDR1 is LNHDA and CDR2 is SQIVND in the germline V gene (reference sequence). CDR3 in DNA: TGTGCCAGTAGTACCCTCGGAGCGGGCACAGATACGCAGTATTTT. Amino acids: CASSTLGAGTDTQYF.

Only a few counts were recorded for this clone. V and J are TRBV18 and TRBJ2-7, with a weak D call TRBD1 (6 bases). Trimming removed 0 bases from V and 2 bases from J, with 11 bases in between. Germline V gives CDR1 KGHSH, CDR2 LQKENI. The CDR3 spans 15 residues. CDR3 sequence (DNA): TGTGCCAGCTCACCACCCGCAGGGGCCCCCTACGAGCAGTACTTC. The encoded protein is CASSPPAGAPYEQYF.

This chain joins TRBV9 and TRBJ2-3, with a possible D match to TRBD1 (5 bases). Trimming took off 0 bases at V and 4 bases at J, with 12 bases between the two ends. Germline V gene sequence: CDR1 SGDLS, CDR2 YYNGEE. The CDR3 extends over 15 amino acids. The CDR3: CASSVVVGAADTQYF. The CDR3 nucleotides are TGTGCCAGCAGCGTAGTTGTAGGGGCGGCAGATACGCAGTATTTT.

The chain has TRBV5-5 and TRBJ2-7; 7 positions agree with TRBD1. This CDR3 has 15 amino acids. Germline V gives CDR1 SGHKS, CDR2 YYEKEE (reference sequence). V trimming: 4 bases; J trimming: 0 bases; junction bases outside the gene matches: 7. Written as DNA, the CDR3 is TGTGCCAGCAGCCACCGGGACAGCCTCTCCTACGAGCAGTACTTC. This codes for CASSHRDSLSYEQYF.

CDR3 nucleotides: TGCAGTGCTAGTCTCGGGAGCTTCGGGGAGCTGTTTTTT. Protein: CSASLGSFGELFF. The chain joins TRBV20-1 to TRBJ2-2; tentatively, D is TRBD2 (6 bases). Trimming took 3 bases from V and 7 from J, leaving 12 bases between them. CDR3 length: 13 amino acids. Germline lookup yields CDR1 DFQATT and CDR2 SNEGSKA (reference sequence).

The CDR3 bases are TGTGCCAGCAGTCCCAGGGGGCTTTATGGCTACACCTTC. Protein: CASSPRGLYGYTF. This rearrangement joins TRBV6-6 to TRBJ1-2, with 8 bases fitting TRBD1. The CDR3 length is 13 residues. Germline CDR1 and CDR2: MNHNY and SVGAGI (reference sequence). V was clipped by 5 bases and J by 5 bases; unmatched bases: 4.

J is TRBJ2-7 and V is TRBV11-3; 10 bases map to TRBD2. Germline lookup yields CDR1 SGHNT and CDR2 YENEEA. This CDR3 comprises 15 residues. V lost 1 base to trimming and J lost 3 bases; unmatched junction nucleotides: 3. CDR3 region: CASSLGLAGNYEQYF. CDR3 sequence (DNA): TGTGCCAGCAGCTTAGGACTAGCGGGCAACTACGAGCAGTACTTC.

The chain links TRBV5-1 to TRBJ2-5, with 7 bases identical to TRBD2. The germline V gene encodes CDR1 SGHRS and CDR2 YFSETQ. The length of the CDR3 is 16 residues. V gave up 3 bases and J gave up 2 bases; unmatched junction bases: 10. The CDR3 nucleotides are TGCGCCAGCAGCTCGAGGACGGGAGGTTGGCAAGAGACCCAGTACTTC. Protein: CASSSRTGGWQETQYF.

The rearrangement links TRBV6-6 to TRBJ1-1; no reliable D call. Germline V CDR1 and CDR2: MNHNY, SVGAGI (reference sequence). The CDR3 loop spans 14 amino acids. V dropped 7 bases and J dropped 0 bases, with 12 bases sitting between them. CDR3 bases: TGTGCCAGCAATCCACAGCTGATGAACACTGAAGCTTTCTTT. Residues: CASNPQLMNTEAFF.

The rearrangement links TRBV19 to TRBJ1-4, with D possibly matching TRBD1 (6 bases). The V and J ends lost 5 bases and 7 bases respectively, with 11 bases between them. There are 13 residues in the CDR3. From germline, CDR1 is LNHDA and CDR2 SQIVND (reference sequence). CDR3 in amino acids: CASSLNRAEKLFF. The CDR3 bases are TGTGCCAGTAGTCTGAACAGGGCTGAAAAACTGTTTTTT.

This clone was seen more than once but under ten times. This chain connects TRBV7-3 to TRBJ2-3, with TRBD2 matching 13 bases. Germline V gene sequence: CDR1 SGHTA, CDR2 FQGTGA. V shed 5 bases, J shed 4 bases, and the junction held 6 bases outside the gene matches. The CDR3 is 16 amino acids. The CDR3 nucleotides read TGTGCCAGCAGCAACGGACTAGCGGGAGTAGCAGATACGCAGTATTTT. Translation gives CASSNGLAGVADTQYF.

Details on this clone: This same CDR3 is encoded by further DNA sequences in the sample. The V and J genes are TRBV24-1 and TRBJ1-1; D gene ambiguous. Germline V gene data show CDR1 as KGHDR and CDR2 as SFDVKD. CDR3 length equals 13 residues. The germline V and J ends were trimmed by 3 bases and 5 bases, with 9 bases remaining between them. CDR3: CATSDPSGTEAFF. DNA of the CDR3: TGTGCCACCAGTGATCCCTCGGGGACTGAAGCTTTCTTT.

J is TRBJ1-1 and V is TRBV5-1, with TRBD1 matching 8 bases. The CDR3 length is 15 residues. Unmatched junction bases numbered 6, after V lost 5 bases and J lost 0 bases. Germline V gene data show CDR1 as SGHRS and CDR2 as YFSETQ. CDR3 DNA: TGCGCCAGCAGGACAGGGGACTACATGAACACTGAAGCTTTCTTT. Its protein product is CASRTGDYMNTEAFF.